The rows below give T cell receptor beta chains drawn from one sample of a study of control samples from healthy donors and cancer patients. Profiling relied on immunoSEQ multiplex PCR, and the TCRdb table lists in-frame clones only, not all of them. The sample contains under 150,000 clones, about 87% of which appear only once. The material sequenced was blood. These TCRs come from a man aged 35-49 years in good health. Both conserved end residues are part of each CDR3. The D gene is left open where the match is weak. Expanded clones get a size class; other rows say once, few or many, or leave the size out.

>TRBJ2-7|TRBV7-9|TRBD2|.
CASSLGAASGGVHEQYF
TGTGCCAGCAGCTTAGGGGCCGCTAGCGGGGGGGTTCACGAGCAGTACTTC
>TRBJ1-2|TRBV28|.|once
CASSLWTDYGYTF
TGTGCCAGCAGTTTATGGACAGACTATGGCTACACCTTC
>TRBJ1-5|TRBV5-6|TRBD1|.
CASSVRDRGFQPQHF
TGTGCCAGCAGCGTCCGGGACAGGGGTTTTCAGCCCCAGCATTTT
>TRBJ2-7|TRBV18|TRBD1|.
CASSPGQGGGEQYF
TGTGCCAGCTCACCCGGACAGGGAGGAGGCGAGCAGTACTTC
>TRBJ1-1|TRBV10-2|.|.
CASSELQANTEAFF
TGCGCCAGCAGTGAGTTACAGGCGAACACTGAAGCTTTCTTT
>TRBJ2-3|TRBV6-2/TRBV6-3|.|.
CASSYALHTDTQYF
TGTGCCAGCAGTTATGCCCTCCACACAGATACGCAGTATTTT
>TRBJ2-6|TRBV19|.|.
CASSQVSGANVLTF
TGTGCCAGTAGTCAGGTCTCTGGGGCCAACGTCCTGACTTTC
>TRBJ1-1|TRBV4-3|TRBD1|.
CASSQDSGDRVAEAFF
TGCGCCAGCAGCCAAGATAGCGGGGACAGGGTCGCTGAAGCTTTCTTT
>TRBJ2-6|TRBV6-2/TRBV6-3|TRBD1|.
CASSYPFRTGSTGANVLTF
TGTGCCAGCAGTTACCCATTTCGGACAGGATCGACTGGGGCCAACGTCCTGACTTTC
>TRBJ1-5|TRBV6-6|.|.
CASTLRPLSNQPQHF
TGTGCCAGCACCCTTCGTCCCCTTAGCAATCAGCCCCAGCATTTT
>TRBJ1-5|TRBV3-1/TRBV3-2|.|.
CASSQEASGSGQPQHF
TGTGCCAGCAGCCAAGAAGCTTCGGGTAGCGGTCAGCCCCAGCATTTT
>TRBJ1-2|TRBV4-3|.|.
CASSQGLGVNYGYTF
TGCGCCAGCAGCCAAGGGTTGGGAGTAAACTATGGCTACACCTTC
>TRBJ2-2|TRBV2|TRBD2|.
CASILPGGGNTGELFF
TGTGCCAGCATTCTCCCTGGCGGGGGTAACACCGGGGAGCTGTTTTTT
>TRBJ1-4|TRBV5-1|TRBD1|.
CASSSPMSTGGLTTNEKLFF
TGCGCCAGCAGCTCCCCGATGTCGACAGGGGGTCTTACAACTAATGAAAAACTGTTTTTT
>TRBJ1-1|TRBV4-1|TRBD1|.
CASSQGHRGNTEAFF
TGCGCCAGCAGCCAGGGCCACAGGGGTAACACTGAAGCTTTCTTT